This TCR beta chain appears in the sequencing data of a study of blood T cell repertoires in COVID-19. This clone was seen repeatedly, ten times or more. In the original workflow: Quantification of nucleated cells was approximated via reference gene primer amplification. The method was immunoSEQ multiplex PCR; TCRdb's version includes in-frame clones alone and lacks a portion of them. The V and J calls and clone size were taken over from that table, and D and trimming were inferred from the DNA. The sample shows about 150,000 clones, just over 85% of them seen only once. Sequencing input: peripheral blood. The TCR originated in a man aged 65-85 years with acute or convalescent COVID-19.

The CDR3 region is CASSQESGSVFEQFF. In DNA form, the CDR3 reads TGCGCCAGCAGCCAAGAAAGCGGGAGTGTTTTTGAGCAGTTCTTC. The chain is built from TRBV4-3 and TRBJ2-1; 8 nucleotides line up with TRBD2. V dropped 0 bases and J dropped 9; count of bases not matched to a gene: 7. This CDR3 contains 15 residues. Germline assignment: CDR1 LGHNA and CDR2 YSLEER.